This entry lists 17 T cell receptor beta chains sequenced from one sample in a study of neoadjuvant nivolumab and ipilimumab in lung cancer. Only in-frame clones appear in the TCRdb table, and some are missing; sequencing was by immunoSEQ multiplex PCR. The repertoire consists of 9,100 or so clones, with approximately 75% occurring once and the leading ten covering roughly 3.1%. This sample comprised tumor tissue, obtained after neoadjuvant nivolumab, alone or with ipilimumab, at or shortly before surgery. The receptor source for this set is an adult with non-small cell lung cancer.

The chain joins TRBV7-8 to TRBJ2-7, with 9 bases fitting TRBD2. The CDR3 runs to 18 residues. From germline, CDR1 is SGHVS and CDR2 FQNEAQ. V gave up 1 base and J gave up 1 base; unmatched junction bases: 11. CDR3 residues: CASSLVSPLAGVSYEQYF. As DNA, the CDR3 is TGTGCCAGCAGCTTAGTTAGTCCTTTAGCGGGAGTATCCTACGAGCAGTACTTC.

This chain uses TRBV5-1 with TRBJ2-1; D ambiguous. V dropped 4 bases and J dropped 10 bases, with 9 bases sitting between them. CDR1 and CDR2 (germline): SGHRS, YFSETQ. The CDR3 extends over 11 amino acids. DNA for the CDR3: TGCGCCAGCAGCACGGTTGGAGAGCAGTTCTTC. Its protein product is CASSTVGEQFF.

The chain carries TRBV4-3 and TRBJ2-1; 8 bases line up with TRBD1. This CDR3 has 15 residues. Germline V lookup: CDR1 LGHNA, CDR2 YSLEER. Unmatched junction bases numbered 7, after V lost 3 bases and J lost 6 bases. The CDR3 nucleotides are TGCGCCAGCAGCCAGGACAGGGTGGAGCTCAATGAGCAGTTCTTC. This codes for CASSQDRVELNEQFF.

CDR3 sequence reads: CASSLGQGYEQYF. The CDR3 DNA reads as TGTGCCAGCTCATTGGGACAGGGCTACGAGCAGTACTTC. The genes are TRBV18 and TRBJ2-7; 9 nucleotides match TRBD1. Germline assignment: CDR1 KGHSH and CDR2 LQKENI. The V and J ends lost 5 bases and 3 bases, in that order; junction bases with no gene match: 2. The CDR3 is made up of 13 amino acids.

This rearrangement joins TRBV9 to TRBJ2-5; the D is unclear. Trimming took 0 bases from V and 5 from J, leaving 11 bases between them. Germline V gene lookup returns CDR1 SGDLS and CDR2 YYNGEE. The CDR3 runs to 14 residues. The CDR3 loop is CASSVGFPGETQYF. The CDR3 coding sequence is TGTGCCAGCAGCGTAGGGTTTCCTGGGGAGACCCAGTACTTC.

This clone was detected a few times. V gene TRBV11-3 combines with J gene TRBJ2-3; 12 nucleotides line up with TRBD2. V lost 5 bases, J lost 0 bases, and 3 bases stayed unmatched. This CDR3 comprises 16 residues. The germline CDR1 and CDR2 sequences are SGHNT and YENEEA. CDR3 sequence: CASSPGLAGSTDTQYF. The CDR3 DNA follows: TGTGCCAGCAGCCCCGGACTAGCGGGGAGCACAGATACGCAGTATTTT.

The CDR3 here is CASSLLVSSGTAGNTIYF. Here the CDR3 DNA reads TGCGCCAGCAGCTTGTTAGTTTCCAGTGGGACGGCTGGAAACACCATATATTTT. This chain connects TRBV5-1 to TRBJ1-3; a weak D match, TRBD1 (5 bases). V lost 1 base and J lost 2, with 19 bases in between. The CDR3 consists of 18 residues. The germline V gene encodes CDR1 SGHRS and CDR2 YFSETQ.

The chain recombines TRBV5-1 with TRBJ2-7, with D maybe TRBD2 (6 bases). V shed 2 bases and J shed 3 bases, with 12 bases lying between them. Per germline, CDR1 SGHRS and CDR2 YFSETQ. The CDR3 spans 14 residues. CDR3 loop: CASSLGQGLYEQYF. The CDR3 region has the DNA TGCGCCAGCAGCTTAGGGCAGGGACTCTACGAGCAGTACTTC. Filled out from reference TRBV5-1 and TRBJ2-7, the complete variable domain reads KAGVTQTPRYLIKTRGQQVTLSCSPISGHRSVSWYQQTPGQGLQFLFEYFSETQRNKGNFPGRFSGRQFSNSRSEMNVSTLELGDSALYLCASSLGQGLYEQYFGPGTRLTVT.

The table lists this clone with a few counts. The V call is TRBV27, the J call TRBJ2-5, with D possibly called TRBD1 or TRBD2 (5 bases each). This CDR3 comprises 15 residues. V lost 6 bases to trimming and J lost 7 bases, with 21 bases between them. CDR1 MNHEY and CDR2 SMNVEV come from the germline V gene (reference sequence). The CDR3 spells CASSPPGTAPGTQYF. The CDR3 nucleotides are TGTGCCAGCAGCCCACCCGGGACGGCCCCCGGGACCCAGTACTTC.

The chain couples TRBV15 to TRBJ2-3; 7 bases fit TRBD2. Germline CDR1 is LNHNV and CDR2 is YYDKDF (reference sequence). The CDR3 is 17 amino acids. J was trimmed by 3 bases and V by 0 bases; bases with no gene match: 9. CDR3 sequence reads: CATSRDHGGLGTDTQYF. The DNA for the CDR3 is TGTGCCACCAGCAGAGATCACGGGGGGTTGGGGACAGATACGCAGTATTTT.

This rearrangement joins TRBV5-1 to TRBJ1-1, with D perhaps TRBD1 (6 bases). With 2 bases removed from V and 4 bases from J, the gap between germline ends came to 9 bases. Germline V lookup: CDR1 SGHRS, CDR2 YFSETQ. This CDR3 has 13 residues. CDR3 nucleotides: TGCGCCAGCAGCTTACAGGGCGGCACTGAAGCTTTCTTT. It is translated as CASSLQGGTEAFF.

This rearrangement joins TRBV7-2 to TRBJ2-7; D perhaps matches TRBD2 (6 bases). V was cut by 3 bases and J by 6 bases, with 18 bases left in between. This CDR3 has 15 residues. From germline, CDR1 is SGHTA and CDR2 FQGNSA. The chain's CDR3 is CASSFETRALFEQYF. CDR3 in DNA: TGTGCCAGCAGCTTTGAGACTAGAGCCCTGTTCGAGCAGTACTTC.

This clone was recorded a few times. The chain recombines TRBV28 with TRBJ2-1; the match to TRBD1 covers 9 bases. Germline CDR1 MDHEN, CDR2 SYDVKM. CDR3 length: 15 amino acids. The V gene end was trimmed by 6 bases and the J gene end by 6 bases; junction bases not matched to a gene: 9. CDR3 residues: CASSTDRGPVNEQFF. CDR3 bases: TGTGCCAGCAGCACGGACAGGGGCCCGGTCAATGAGCAGTTCTTC.

The V gene is TRBV4-3, the J gene TRBJ2-3, with 14 nucleotides matching TRBD2. J was trimmed by 4 bases and V by 1 base; bases with no gene match: 13. Germline V gene lookup returns CDR1 LGHNA and CDR2 YSLEER. This CDR3 has 20 amino acids. CDR3 in amino acids: CASSQGHRLAGGGGSDTQYF. CDR3 sequence (DNA): TGCGCCAGCAGCCAAGGCCACAGACTAGCGGGAGGGGGGGGTTCAGATACGCAGTATTTT.

Here the CDR3 reads CASSVSGNNYEQYF. CDR3 in DNA: TGTGCCAGCAGCGTCTCCGGGAACAACTACGAGCAGTACTTC. V and J are TRBV7-9 and TRBJ2-7; D might be TRBD2 (5 bases). Per the germline V gene, CDR1 is SEHNR and CDR2 is FQNEAQ (reference sequence). The CDR3 covers 14 residues. Trimming removed 5 bases from V and 3 bases from J, with 14 bases in between.

V is TRBV6-4 and J is TRBJ2-2; D is ambiguous. The length of the CDR3 is 13 residues. V shed 3 bases and J shed 6 bases, with 8 bases lying between them. Per germline, CDR1 MRHNA and CDR2 SNTAGT. DNA of the CDR3: TGTGCCAGCAGTGAAGGGTCGTCCGGGGAGCTGTTTTTT. As protein: CASSEGSSGELFF.

This clone has only a few counts. J is TRBJ2-1 and V is TRBV7-2, with 8 bases identical to TRBD2. Unmatched junction bases numbered 20, after V lost 5 bases and J lost 5 bases. This CDR3 has 19 residues. In germline, CDR1 is SGHTA, CDR2 FQGNSA. CDR3 in DNA: TGTGCCAGCAGCCCAAAGGGGGTAGCGGGAACGGGAAGGCACAATGAGCAGTTCTTC. Translating it yields CASSPKGVAGTGRHNEQFF.